This TCR beta chain was captured in a study of siplizumab effects on memory and regulatory T cells. Each sample contributed some 96,000 TCR templates to the assay. The table came from immunoSEQ multiplex PCR; TCRdb's copy has only in-frame clones and leaves some out. The sample holds some 75,000 clones, 85% to 95% seen once. Concerning this clone: Its specificity is unknown.

Germline CDR1 and CDR2: MGHRA and YSYEKL. The V gene lost 1 base and the J gene lost 1 base, with 10 bases spanning the gap. The CDR3 covers 15 residues. Notes on the study in general: In siplizumab cultures, the suppressive function of proliferating Tregs remained unconfirmed.

The TCR comes from a human donor in good health. The chain recombines TRBV4-1 with TRBJ1-1; D unresolved. The sample consisted of CD8+ T cells sorted from blood. In DNA form, the CDR3 reads TGCGCCAGCAGCCAAGTAGGAGATTCGAACACTGAAGCTTTCTTT. Protein sequence: CASSQVGDSNTEAFF.